This T cell receptor (beta chain) derives from a study of cytomegalovirus exposure and HLA in healthy donors. General study findings and limits: An analysis was carried out later, and it reportedly showed fewer N-insertions in an Asian-associated ancestry cluster than the approximately 680-donor mean. The presence/absence work took it that sequencing depth was about the same across donors.

PCR was performed using 60 Vbeta and 13 Jbeta primers. Assay used: immunoSEQ multiplex PCR; TCRdb lists only in-frame clones, some missing. The sample lists 150,000 to 200,000 clones; about 78% were seen once. The germline gives CDR1 ENHRY, CDR2 SYGVKD. V gave up 10 bases and J gave up 0 bases; unmatched junction bases: 18. CDR3 size: 18 residues. As for this clone: Its antigen is still unknown.

The chain couples TRBV10-3 to TRBJ1-5; 7 bases align to TRBD1. The TCR comes from a man in his forties in good health and CMV-seronegative. The sequencing sample was made of PBMCs. CDR3 loop: CATAPQFLAGGSNQPQHF. DNA for the CDR3: TGTGCCACTGCACCACAATTTTTGGCAGGGGGTAGCAATCAGCCCCAGCATTTT.